The 30 T cell receptor beta chains presented below share a single source sample, sequenced in a study of blood T cell repertoires in COVID-19. Repertoires were generated with immunoSEQ multiplex PCR, while TCRdb's copy carries only in-frame clones and drops some. The sample carries around 310,000 clones, about nine tenths recorded once. The sample taken for sequencing was PBMCs or T cells enriched from blood (not recorded which). Every receptor here comes from a woman in her thirties or forties who had recovered from COVID-19.

V gene TRBV18 combines with J gene TRBJ2-2; 9 nucleotides align to TRBD1. CDR1 KGHSH and CDR2 LQKENI come from the germline V gene. V shed 5 bases, J shed 7 bases, and the junction held 11 bases outside the gene matches. This CDR3 spans 16 amino acids. Here the CDR3 reads CASSSSQGAAGGELFF. The CDR3, as DNA: TGTGCCAGCTCATCGTCACAGGGGGCAGCCGGCGGGGAGCTGTTTTTT.

The chain carries TRBV6-5 and TRBJ2-2; possibly TRBD2 for D (6 bases). Germline-derived CDR1 and CDR2 are MNHEY and SVGAGI. The CDR3 is 15 residues long. Trimming stripped 5 bases from V and 6 bases from J, with 16 bases between. The CDR3 DNA reads as TGTGCCAGCAGTAACCGGGACGGAGGGGCCGGGGAGCTGTTTTTT. This sequence encodes CASSNRDGGAGELFF.

V usage is TRBV3-1 (or the pseudogene TRBV3-2) and J usage is TRBJ2-2; 8 nucleotides match TRBD1. From germline, CDR1 is LGHDT and CDR2 YNNKEL (reference sequence). J was trimmed by 3 bases and V by 6 bases; bases with no gene match: 6. This CDR3 is built from 15 residues. The CDR3 DNA follows: TGTGCCAGCAGTTCCGGGACAGGAGACACCGGGGAGCTGTTTTTT. Amino acid sequence: CASSSGTGDTGELFF.

Here the CDR3 DNA reads TGTGCCACCAGTGCTACTAGCGGGAGGGGCGGGGAGCTGTTTTTT. It specifies CATSATSGRGGELFF. The chain uses TRBV24-1 and TRBJ2-2, with TRBD2 matching 13 bases. Germline loops: CDR1 KGHDR, CDR2 SFDVKD. The CDR3 runs to 15 residues. The V segment lost 5 bases and the J segment 7 bases; nucleotides outside the gene matches: 3.

The rearrangement joins TRBV3-1 (or the pseudogene TRBV3-2) to TRBJ2-1; D possibly corresponds to TRBD2 (5 bases). The V end was cut by 2 bases, the J end by 7 bases, with 18 bases between. CDR3 length: 16 amino acids. CDR1 is LGHDT, CDR2 YNNKEL, per germline (reference sequence). The CDR3 protein is CASSQRGYPGVNEQFF. CDR3 nucleotides: TGTGCCAGCAGCCAACGTGGTTACCCCGGGGTGAATGAGCAGTTCTTC.

This chain links TRBV19 with TRBJ1-1; 9 nucleotides agree with TRBD1. CDR3 length: 14 residues. The germline gives CDR1 LNHDA, CDR2 SQIVND (reference sequence). V gave up 6 bases and J gave up 4 bases; unmatched junction bases: 6. The chain's CDR3 is CASRTRDRATEAFF. DNA of the CDR3: TGTGCCAGTAGAACGCGGGACAGGGCCACTGAAGCTTTCTTT.

This chain uses TRBV6-2 or TRBV6-3 with TRBJ2-3; TRBD1 is a possible D gene (6 bases). V was cut by 5 bases and J by 3 bases, with 18 bases left in between. CDR3 length: 16 amino acids. The germline gives CDR1 MNHEY, CDR2 SVGEGT. CDR3 sequence reads: CASSGRDIPRTDTQYF. The CDR3 DNA reads as TGTGCCAGCAGTGGAAGGGACATCCCCAGGACAGATACGCAGTATTTT.

This clone has at least ten counts. The rearrangement links TRBV11-3 to TRBJ2-7, with 8 bases matching TRBD1. The V and J ends lost 6 bases and 6 bases, in that order; junction bases with no gene match: 4. This CDR3 spans 12 amino acids. Germline CDR1 reads SGHNT; CDR2 reads YENEEA. The DNA for the CDR3 is TGTGCCAGCAGAGACAGGGGTGGCGAGCAGTACTTC. Its translation: CASRDRGGEQYF.

The chain links TRBV19 to TRBJ1-2; tentatively, D is TRBD1 (5 bases). This CDR3 contains 13 residues. Per germline, CDR1 LNHDA and CDR2 SQIVND (reference sequence). Trimming removed 4 bases at V and 2 bases at J, with 8 bases between. The CDR3 here is CASSTPGNYGYTF. The CDR3 DNA is TGTGCCAGTAGTACCCCAGGGAACTATGGCTACACCTTC.

The J gene is TRBJ2-1, the V gene TRBV29-1, with TRBD2 matching over 9 bases. The trim removed 7 bases at V and 7 bases at J, leaving 11 bases unmatched. This CDR3 spans 14 amino acids. Per germline, CDR1 SQVTM and CDR2 ANQGSEA. The DNA for the CDR3 is TGCAGCGCCTCGAGAGGCGGGAGGGGGAATGAGCAGTTCTTC. Translation: CSASRGGRGNEQFF.

The V and J genes are TRBV7-9 and TRBJ1-6; D ambiguous. CDR1 SEHNR and CDR2 FQNEAQ come from the germline V gene (reference sequence). Trimming removed 0 bases from V and 4 bases from J, with 7 bases in between. The CDR3 runs to 15 residues. CDR3 sequence (DNA): TGTGCCAGCAGCTTAGCGGCTTCATATAATTCACCCCTCCACTTT. This gives the protein CASSLAASYNSPLHF.

Worth noting for this clone: The sample carries other DNA sequences with the same CDR3. The rearrangement uses TRBV27 and TRBJ2-7; D is perhaps TRBD1 (5 bases). The V and J ends lost 2 bases and 2 bases respectively, with 10 bases between them. The CDR3 totals 14 residues. Germline V gives CDR1 MNHEY, CDR2 SMNVEV (reference sequence). As DNA, the CDR3 is TGTGCCAGCAGTTTAAGGGGTTGGGCCTACGAGCAGTACTTC. Translating gives CASSLRGWAYEQYF.

The chain couples TRBV10-3 to TRBJ1-1; D is uncertain. Germline-derived CDR1 and CDR2 are ENHRY and SYGVKD. This CDR3 is 14 amino acids long. The V gene lost 8 bases and the J gene lost 0 bases, with 13 bases spanning the gap. The CDR3 DNA follows: TGTGCCATCGCTCCCGGTATCATGAACACTGAAGCTTTCTTT. It codes for CAIAPGIMNTEAFF.

This chain connects TRBV11-3 to TRBJ1-1; D call uncertain. CDR1 SGHNT and CDR2 YENEEA come from the germline V gene. The CDR3 length is 16 residues. The V end lost 2 bases, the J end lost 3 bases, and 16 bases lay between the germline ends. The CDR3 DNA sequence: TGTGCCAGCAGCTTATTCGCCACAGCCCAGGACACTGAAGCTTTCTTT. This sequence encodes CASSLFATAQDTEAFF.

Turning to this clone: The same CDR3 also results from other DNA sequences found in this sample. The rearrangement uses TRBV7-3 and TRBJ2-1; D might be TRBD1 (5 bases). CDR3 size: 13 residues. CDR1 and CDR2 (germline): SGHTA, FQGTGA. Trimming took off 3 bases at V and 7 bases at J, with 10 bases between the two ends. The CDR3 DNA sequence: TGTGCCAGCAGCTTTGGTGGGGCAAATGAGCAGTTCTTC. This gives the protein CASSFGGANEQFF. The variable domain in full, with the rest retrieved from reference TRBV7-3 and TRBJ2-1, is GAGVSQTPSNKVTEKGKYVELRCDPISGHTALYWYRQSLGQGPEFLIYFQGTGAADDSGLPNDRFFAVRPEGSVSTLKIQRTERGDSAVYLCASSFGGANEQFFGPGTRLTVL.

V and J are TRBV27 and TRBJ2-1, with 11 bases matching TRBD1. The V gene's germline CDR1 is MNHEY and CDR2 SMNVEV (reference sequence). Trimming at V came to 5 bases and at J to 6 bases, leaving 9 bases not matched to a gene. The CDR3 extends over 16 amino acids. The CDR3, as DNA: TGTGCCAGCAGTCGACTGCGGGACAGGGGGGTCAATGAGCAGTTCTTC. Protein: CASSRLRDRGVNEQFF.

The V gene is TRBV27, the J gene TRBJ2-7; TRBD1 is a possible D gene (8 bases). With 5 bases removed from V and 4 bases from J, the gap between germline ends came to 30 bases. Looked up from germline, CDR1 is MNHEY and CDR2 is SMNVEV (reference sequence). CDR3 length: 19 amino acids. The CDR3 region has the DNA TGTGCCAGCAGTATAGGACAGGGACTGGGACCAACGGGGGGATACGAGCAGTACTTC. Amino acids: CASSIGQGLGPTGGYEQYF.

The rearrangement uses TRBV10-3 and TRBJ2-3; D perhaps matches TRBD2 (5 bases). Germline values: CDR1 ENHRY, CDR2 SYGVKD. This CDR3 has 16 residues. The ends were cut back, 3 bases at V and 0 bases at J, with 13 bases in the middle. CDR3 in DNA: TGTGCCATCAGTGACCCCAGCGGAGATAGCACAGATACGCAGTATTTT. Translating gives CAISDPSGDSTDTQYF.

This clone was seen only a few times. The V call is TRBV10-2, the J call TRBJ2-7; 9 nucleotides align to TRBD1. There are 15 residues in the CDR3. CDR1 is WSHSY and CDR2 is SAAADI in the germline V gene. V trimming: 0 bases; J trimming: 4 bases; junction bases outside the gene matches: 4. CDR3 nucleotides: TGCGCCAGCAGTGAGTCCGGGACAGGGATGTACGAGCAGTACTTC. The encoded protein is CASSESGTGMYEQYF.

The V call is TRBV18, the J call TRBJ1-2; 8 positions agree with TRBD1. Germline CDR1 reads KGHSH; CDR2 reads LQKENI. The CDR3 sequence is 14 residues long. Trimming took 4 bases from V and 4 from J; bases not matched to a gene: 5. Written as DNA, the CDR3 is TGTGCCAGCTCACAGGACAGGGAAGGCTATGGCTACACCTTC. It is translated as CASSQDREGYGYTF. Together with reference TRBV18 and TRBJ1-2, the CDR3 gives the full variable domain: NAGVMQNPRHLVRRRGQEARLRCSPMKGHSHVYWYRQLPEEGLKFMVYLQKENIIDESGMPKERFSAEFPKEGPSILRIQQVVRGDSAAYFCASSQDREGYGYTFGSGTRLTVV.

The chain links TRBV3-1 (or the pseudogene TRBV3-2) to TRBJ2-1; weak D call: TRBD2 (5 bases). Trimming shortened V by 1 base and J by 11 bases, and 9 bases separated the two germline ends. The CDR3 contains 12 residues. CDR1 is LGHDT and CDR2 is YNNKEL in the germline V gene (reference sequence). CDR3 residues: CASSQAPGKQFF. CDR3 coding DNA: TGTGCCAGCAGCCAAGCGCCGGGGAAGCAGTTCTTC.

This clone appeared a single time. At one end, the junction sequence differs from germline, possibly due to a read error. This sequence joins TRBV7-7 and TRBJ2-1, with 8 bases identical to TRBD2. Germline lookup yields CDR1 SSHAT and CDR2 FNYEAQ (reference sequence). CDR3 length equals 14 residues. CDR3 amino acids: CASSPGGGKGEQFF. DNA of the CDR3: TGTGCTAGCAGCCCGGGAGGGGGTAAAGGTGAGCAGTTCTTC.

The V call is TRBV28, the J call TRBJ1-3; 7 bases line up with TRBD1. This CDR3 has 16 amino acids. Germline V gene data show CDR1 as MDHEN and CDR2 as SYDVKM. Trimming removed 4 bases from V and 0 bases from J; junction bases left unmatched: 6. The CDR3 region is CASSSSDRRSGNTIYF. The CDR3 DNA reads TGTGCCAGCAGTTCCTCGGACAGGCGCTCTGGAAACACCATATATTTT.

The V gene is TRBV18, the J gene TRBJ2-7, with D possibly being TRBD2 (7 bases). The germline V gene has CDR1 KGHSH and CDR2 LQKENI. The V gene lost 0 bases and the J gene lost 6 bases, with 12 bases spanning the gap. This CDR3 contains 14 residues. DNA for the CDR3: TGTGCCAGCTCACCACCGCAGGGGAGGGTCGAGCAGTACTTC. It yields the protein CASSPPQGRVEQYF.

This chain uses TRBV7-9 with TRBJ1-2, with 7 bases identical to TRBD1. This CDR3 has 13 amino acids. Germline trimming cut 5 bases from V and 7 bases from J; bases unmatched to any gene: 7. Germline values: CDR1 SEHNR, CDR2 FQNEAQ (reference sequence). The CDR3 here is CASSTTGAGGYTF. CDR3 sequence (DNA): TGTGCCAGCAGCACTACAGGGGCTGGTGGCTACACCTTC. Supplemented by reference TRBV7-9 and TRBJ1-2, the full variable domain reads DTGVSQNPRHKITKRGQNVTFRCDPISEHNRLYWYRQTLGQGPEFLTYFQNEAQLEKSRLLSDRFSAERPKGSFSTLEIQRTEQGDSAMYLCASSTTGAGGYTFGSGTRLTVV.

The chain carries TRBV11-3 and TRBJ2-2, with 8 nucleotides matching TRBD1. CDR3 size: 13 residues. CDR1 is SGHNT and CDR2 is YENEEA in the germline V gene. The junction had 5 bases not matched to a gene; V was cut back by 6 bases and J by 8 bases. The CDR3: CASSPGGEGELFF. The CDR3 bases are TGTGCCAGCAGTCCAGGGGGCGAAGGGGAGCTGTTTTTT. Full variable domain (missing parts from reference TRBV11-3 and TRBJ2-2): EAGVVQSPRYKIIEKKQPVAFWCNPISGHNTLYWYLQNLGQGPELLIRYENEEAVDDSQLPKDRFSAERLKGVDSTLKIQPAELGDSAVYLCASSPGGEGELFFGEGSRLTVL.

This clone has a single count. This chain links TRBV28 with TRBJ2-5; 10 nucleotides line up with TRBD2. CDR1 and CDR2 (germline): MDHEN, SYDVKM. The CDR3 runs 16 residues. The V gene end was trimmed by 5 bases and the J gene end by 4 bases; junction bases not matched to a gene: 10. CDR3 region: CASSPPLSGGIETQYF. Written as DNA, the CDR3 is TGTGCCAGCAGTCCACCCCTTAGCGGGGGGATAGAGACCCAGTACTTC. Combining the CDR3 with reference TRBV28 and TRBJ2-5 gives the whole variable domain DVKVTQSSRYLVKRTGEKVFLECVQDMDHENMFWYRQDPGLGLRLIYFSYDVKMKEKGDIPEGYSVSREKKERFSLILESASTNQTSMYLCASSPPLSGGIETQYFGPGTRLLVL.

V and J are TRBV20-1 and TRBJ2-7, with TRBD2 matching over 8 bases. CDR1 DFQATT and CDR2 SNEGSKA come from the germline V gene (reference sequence). After removal of 3 bases from V and 5 bases from J, the junction contained 6 bases not matched to a gene. The CDR3 contains 13 residues. CDR3 in DNA: TGCAGTGCTAGTAATAGCGGGACGGACGAGCAGTACTTC. Translating gives CSASNSGTDEQYF.

J is TRBJ2-5 and V is TRBV30; D remains ambiguous. Trimming took 4 bases from V and 0 from J, leaving 18 bases between them. From germline, CDR1 is GTSNPN and CDR2 SVGIG (reference sequence). The CDR3 consists of 16 residues. The CDR3 protein is CAWKIGTTAYQETQYF. DNA for the CDR3: TGTGCCTGGAAAATCGGAACTACCGCTTACCAAGAGACCCAGTACTTC.

This sequence joins TRBV28 and TRBJ1-5, with unresolved D. Trimming took off 5 bases at V and 7 bases at J, with 9 bases between the two ends. Germline CDR1 reads MDHEN; CDR2 reads SYDVKM. This CDR3 spans 12 amino acids. As DNA, the CDR3 is TGTGCCAGCAGTCAAAGAGCCCAGCCCCAGCATTTT. Protein: CASSQRAQPQHF.